These 9 T cell receptor beta chains were all obtained from the same sample, sequenced in a study of CD8+ T cells in alopecia areata. RNA extraction and reverse transcription yielded cDNA as sequencing template. Method: immunoSEQ multiplex PCR; TCRdb's copy keeps in-frame clones and lacks some. The data contain about 3,600 clones, about 71% of them singletons. Sequencing was carried out using skin. The receptor set was obtained from a human donor in good health.

This chain connects TRBV6-1 to TRBJ2-7, with D hard to call. Deletions cut 2 bases from V and 3 bases from J, with 5 bases between. Per the germline V gene, CDR1 is MNHNS and CDR2 is SASEGT. The CDR3 has 12 amino acids. The CDR3 nucleotides are TGTGCCAGCAGTGAATCCAACTACGAGCAGTACTTC. Translated, it gives CASSESNYEQYF.

This clone was recorded a few times. This chain connects TRBV5-8 to TRBJ1-5, with 9 bases identical to TRBD1. CDR3 length: 15 residues. Germline loops: CDR1 SGHTS, CDR2 YDEGEE. V trimming: 0 bases; J trimming: 5 bases; junction bases outside the gene matches: 3. This CDR3 reads CASSLGGQGDQPQHF. CDR3 nucleotides: TGTGCCAGCAGCTTGGGGGGACAGGGAGATCAGCCCCAGCATTTT.

CDR3 sequence reads: CSVELGARRYTF. CDR3 DNA: TGCAGCGTTGAATTAGGGGCTAGGAGGTACACCTTC. This chain uses TRBV29-1 with TRBJ1-2, with D perhaps matching TRBD1 (5 bases). The CDR3 sequence is 12 residues long. Trimming took off 2 bases at V and 11 bases at J, with 15 bases between the two ends. From germline, CDR1 is SQVTM and CDR2 ANQGSEA.

This clone has just a few counts. This rearrangement joins TRBV10-3 to TRBJ2-5; TRBD2 aligns across 9 bases. Trimming removed 5 bases from V and 12 bases from J; junction bases left unmatched: 7. This CDR3 region has 12 residues. Germline lookup yields CDR1 ENHRY and CDR2 SYGVKD. The CDR3 loop is CAISSSGAEEYF. CDR3 DNA sequence: TGTGCCATCAGTTCTAGCGGGGCCGAGGAGTACTTC.

This chain connects TRBV10-3 to TRBJ2-5; no definite D call. The DNA end is a closer match to TRBJ2-7, so the J assignment may be wrong. The CDR3 extends over 17 amino acids. In germline, CDR1 is ENHRY, CDR2 SYGVKD. Here the CDR3 DNA reads TGTGCCATCAGTGAATTAGGGTTTACGGGTTCCACCTACGAGCAGTACTTC. Its translation: CAISELGFTGSTYEQYF.

In this sample, this clone turned up a few times. The chain employs TRBV29-1 and TRBJ2-1; maybe TRBD2 (6 bases). The length of the CDR3 is 11 residues. Trimming removed 5 bases from V and 10 bases from J, with 12 bases in between. Germline CDR1 and CDR2: SQVTM and ANQGSEA. The chain's CDR3 is CSVRAGLEQFF. CDR3 DNA sequence: TGCAGCGTTCGGGCAGGACTAGAGCAGTTCTTC.

The chain combines TRBV5-6 with TRBJ2-1; TRBD1 is a possible D gene (5 bases). In germline, CDR1 is SGHDT, CDR2 YYEEEE. With 1 base removed from V and 5 bases from J, the gap between germline ends came to 10 bases. The CDR3 is made up of 14 amino acids. The CDR3 DNA sequence: TGTGCCAGCAGCTTGACAGGTTTCCACAATGAGCAGTTCTTC. It is translated as CASSLTGFHNEQFF.

In this sample, this clone turned up a few times. V usage is TRBV7-2 and J usage is TRBJ1-5; D is uncertain. The CDR3 runs to 14 residues. The V and J ends lost 3 bases and 3 bases respectively, with 9 bases between them. Germline CDR1 and CDR2: SGHTA and FQGNSA. DNA for the CDR3: TGTGCCAGCAGCTTCGGTAGTATCAATCAGCCCCAGCATTTT. It codes for CASSFGSINQPQHF.

The chain combines TRBV2 with TRBJ2-5; 8 nucleotides agree with TRBD2. This CDR3 contains 14 residues. V lost 5 bases, J lost 1 base, and 3 bases stayed unmatched. The germline gives CDR1 SNHLY, CDR2 FYNNEI. CDR3 region: CASSRAGGQETQYF. In DNA form, the CDR3 reads TGTGCCAGCAGTCGCGCGGGGGGCCAAGAGACCCAGTACTTC.